The 26 T cell receptor beta chains given below trace back to one sample, sequenced in a study of shared clonotypes between healthy human individuals (TCRdb year 2020). The library was generated by the immunoSEQ multiplex PCR assay. Sourced from immuneACCESS, this table was stored by TCRdb with only in-frame sequences that have V and J called. A share of the clones is absent; for the studies checked, an unresolved V gene accounts for under half, and the remainder has no known explanation. Across this sample there are about 2.4 million clones, with 93% seen only once. Approximately 0.37% of the sample is held by the ten biggest clonotypes. Sequenced input: naive CD4+ T cells from PBMCs. Sample cell subset or site, as interpreted from the label and publication: CD45RA+ positively selected. The receptor set was obtained from a man in his late teens or twenties in good health. Some clones in this sample may be carry-over from other donors' samples.

This clone was observed once. The chain is built from TRBV4-2 and TRBJ1-5; TRBD1 might be the D (5 bases). The V end was cut by 0 bases, the J end by 7 bases, with 13 bases between. This CDR3 has 15 amino acids. Germline V gene data show CDR1 as LGHNA and CDR2 as YNFKEQ. CDR3 loop: CASSQDPAGMQPQHF. In DNA form, the CDR3 reads TGTGCCAGCAGCCAAGATCCAGCAGGGATGCAGCCCCAGCATTTT.

The rearrangement uses TRBV6-1 and TRBJ1-4; no clear D gene. Germline-derived CDR1 and CDR2 are MNHNS and SASEGT. V was shortened by 10 bases and J by 5 bases, with 20 bases between the two germline ends. The CDR3 has 15 residues. CDR3 protein: CATGVLKSPNEKLFF. The CDR3 DNA sequence: TGTGCCACCGGTGTCCTGAAAAGTCCCAATGAAAAACTGTTTTTT.

V gene TRBV7-2 combines with J gene TRBJ1-5; 7 bases are a match to TRBD1. Unmatched junction bases numbered 4, after V lost 5 bases and J lost 0 bases. Germline CDR1 SGHTA, CDR2 FQGNSA. The CDR3 contains 15 residues. CDR3 protein: CASSKDRYSNQPQHF. Here the CDR3 DNA reads TGTGCCAGCAGCAAGGACAGGTATAGCAATCAGCCCCAGCATTTT.

The chain couples TRBV29-1 to TRBJ2-3; D unresolved. There are 13 residues in the CDR3. V was shortened by 7 bases and J by 2 bases, with 13 bases between the two germline ends. Germline CDR1 reads SQVTM; CDR2 reads ANQGSEA. Written as DNA, the CDR3 is TGCAGCGCAGCAGCACGCCCCACAGATACGCAGTATTTT. This gives the protein CSAAARPTDTQYF.

As concerns this clone: Other nucleotide sequences in the sample specify the same CDR3. The rearrangement links TRBV5-1 to TRBJ2-2; TRBD1 agrees at 8 bases. Looked up from germline, CDR1 is SGHRS and CDR2 is YFSETQ. V trimming: 4 bases; J trimming: 4 bases; junction bases outside the gene matches: 6. The CDR3 loop spans 15 amino acids. Written as DNA, the CDR3 is TGCGCCAGCAGCCCCGGACAGGGAGGCACCGGGGAGCTGTTTTTT. It yields the protein CASSPGQGGTGELFF.

The chain recombines TRBV5-1 with TRBJ2-2; D tentatively fits TRBD1 or TRBD2 (5 bases each). V was cut by 4 bases and J by 7 bases, with 14 bases left in between. Germline CDR1 SGHRS, CDR2 YFSETQ. The CDR3 is 14 residues long. CDR3 coding DNA: TGCGCCAGCAGCCCGGGACCCGGGGTCGGGGAGCTGTTTTTT. Protein sequence: CASSPGPGVGELFF.

The chain has TRBV10-3 and TRBJ1-2, with D tentatively TRBD1 (6 bases). Trimming took 2 bases from V and 10 from J, leaving 14 bases between them. CDR1 is ENHRY and CDR2 is SYGVKD in the germline V gene. This CDR3 has 13 amino acids. CDR3 residues: CAISELGTMPYTF. The CDR3 bases are TGTGCCATCAGTGAGCTCGGGACAATGCCCTACACCTTC.

This sequence joins TRBV21-1 and TRBJ2-7; the table gives TRBD2 as D, unverified against the DNA. TRBV21-1 is annotated as a pseudogene. The CDR3 is made up of 18 amino acids. CDR3 coding DNA: TGTGCCAGCAGCAAACCCCCCAAGGGTAGCGGGGATACCTACGAGCAGTACTTC. This gives the protein CASSKPPKGSGDTYEQYF.

The chain employs TRBV9 and TRBJ2-5, with TRBD2 matching 7 bases. The junction had 3 bases not matched to a gene; V was cut back by 4 bases and J by 0 bases. The CDR3 is 14 amino acids. The germline V gene encodes CDR1 SGDLS and CDR2 YYNGEE. The chain's CDR3 is CASSPGTNQETQYF. The CDR3 nucleotides are TGTGCCAGCAGCCCTGGGACTAACCAAGAGACCCAGTACTTC.

This chain connects TRBV29-1 to TRBJ2-5, with D tentatively TRBD1 or TRBD2 (5 bases each). The end of the DNA fits TRBJ2-7 better, so the J call may be wrong. This CDR3 has 15 amino acids. Germline V gene lookup returns CDR1 SQVTM and CDR2 ANQGSEA. CDR3 DNA: TGCAGCGTTGTTTTTAGGGGCGATGAGGGCTACGAGCAGTACTTC. Translating it yields CSVVFRGDEGYEQYF.

J is TRBJ1-2 and V is TRBV5-1; TRBD1 might be the D (5 bases). Germline V gene lookup returns CDR1 SGHRS and CDR2 YFSETQ. The germline V and J ends were trimmed by 1 base and 7 bases, with 14 bases remaining between them. The CDR3 has 14 residues. This chain's CDR3 is CASSLLGTDSGYTF. CDR3 DNA: TGCGCCAGCAGCTTGTTAGGGACCGATAGTGGCTACACCTTC.

The V gene is TRBV6-6, the J gene TRBJ2-7; either TRBD1 or TRBD2 may supply D (5 bases each). The CDR3 consists of 15 residues. Germline-derived CDR1 and CDR2 are MNHNY and SVGAGI (reference sequence). The ends were cut back, 6 bases at V and 0 bases at J, with 15 bases in the middle. CDR3 DNA sequence: TGTGCCAGCAGCCGCACGGGACGATACTCCTACGAGCAGTACTTC. It codes for CASSRTGRYSYEQYF.

The chain joins TRBV7-2 to TRBJ1-1; TRBD1 aligns across 7 bases. Germline V gene lookup returns CDR1 SGHTA and CDR2 FQGNSA. CDR3 length: 15 residues. The V and J ends lost 2 bases and 3 bases, in that order; junction bases with no gene match: 6. The CDR3 spells CASSLNRGVDTEAFF. CDR3 coding DNA: TGTGCCAGCAGCTTAAACAGGGGAGTGGACACTGAAGCTTTCTTT.

The chain uses TRBV30 and TRBJ2-1; TRBD2 agrees at 7 bases. Germline CDR1 reads GTSNPN; CDR2 reads SVGIG (reference sequence). Unmatched junction bases numbered 12, after V lost 3 bases and J lost 4 bases. CDR3 length: 16 residues. The CDR3 DNA reads as TGTGCCTGGAGGAACAGAGGGACTACTCGGTACAATGAGCAGTTCTTC. This gives the protein CAWRNRGTTRYNEQFF.

V usage is TRBV2 and J usage is TRBJ1-2; 8 positions match TRBD1. V dropped 7 bases and J dropped 7; count of bases not matched to a gene: 8. In germline, CDR1 is SNHLY, CDR2 FYNNEI. This CDR3 has 13 residues. The CDR3 region has the DNA TGTGCCAGCATCGGCAGGGGGCAAAGTGGCTACACCTTC. It yields the protein CASIGRGQSGYTF.

The chain combines TRBV27 with TRBJ2-7, with D possibly matching TRBD1 (5 bases). V was clipped by 4 bases and J by 2 bases, with 12 bases between them. The CDR3 is 14 amino acids. Germline CDR1 MNHEY, CDR2 SMNVEV (reference sequence). CDR3 bases: TGTGCCAGCAGTTACCGGCAGGGTGCCTACGAGCAGTACTTC. Translated, it gives CASSYRQGAYEQYF.

The V and J genes are TRBV7-2 and TRBJ1-3; no clear D. CDR1 and CDR2 from the germline V gene are SGHTA and FQGNSA. There are 11 residues in the CDR3. Trimming removed 1 base at V and 7 bases at J, with 2 bases between. This CDR3 reads CASSLVNTIYF. The CDR3, as DNA: TGTGCCAGCAGCTTAGTGAACACCATATATTTT.

The genes are TRBV6-1 and TRBJ1-5, with D perhaps TRBD1 (5 bases). V was pared by 7 bases and J by 3 bases, with 16 bases between. This CDR3 has 15 residues. Germline CDR1 is MNHNS and CDR2 is SASEGT. The CDR3 loop reads CASKEAGYFNQPQHF. In DNA form, the CDR3 reads TGTGCCAGCAAAGAAGCAGGGTACTTCAATCAGCCCCAGCATTTT.

V and J are TRBV2 and TRBJ2-2; D may match TRBD1 or TRBD2 (5 bases each). Germline CDR1 reads SNHLY; CDR2 reads FYNNEI. The CDR3 has 13 residues. Trimming took off 8 bases at V and 3 bases at J, with 10 bases between the two ends. The CDR3 coding sequence is TGTGCCAGCTGTCAGGGAGACACCGGGGAGCTGTTTTTT. Its translation is CASCQGDTGELFF.

The CDR3 region has the DNA TGCGCCAGCAGCGGAGGGGCAGACACTGAAGCTTTCTTT. This sequence encodes CASSGGADTEAFF. The V and J genes are TRBV5-1 and TRBJ1-1; weak D call: TRBD1 (5 bases). CDR3 size: 13 residues. CDR1 SGHRS and CDR2 YFSETQ come from the germline V gene. Between the trimmed V and J ends, which lost 4 bases and 3 bases, there was a span of 10 bases.

This chain uses TRBV18 with TRBJ1-2, with TRBD1 identical over 7 bases. Germline CDR1 is KGHSH and CDR2 is LQKENI. The CDR3 has 15 residues. Trimming at V came to 3 bases and at J to 4 bases, leaving 8 bases not matched to a gene. As DNA, the CDR3 is TGTGCCAGCTCACCTACAGGGGACGTTGCCTATGGCTACACCTTC. Encoded protein: CASSPTGDVAYGYTF.

This chain connects TRBV5-1 to TRBJ2-2; D unclear. The CDR3 runs 13 residues. Germline lookup yields CDR1 SGHRS and CDR2 YFSETQ. V lost 4 bases and J 9 bases, leaving 13 bases between the germline ends. This chain's CDR3 is CASSVGNERELFF. The CDR3 nucleotides are TGCGCCAGCAGCGTCGGAAACGAACGGGAGCTGTTTTTT.

Remarks on this clone: Other DNA sequences of this sample code for an identical CDR3. The chain uses TRBV5-4 and TRBJ2-7, with TRBD1 as a possible D gene (6 bases). The CDR3 is 14 residues long. Looked up from germline, CDR1 is SGHNT and CDR2 is YYREEE (reference sequence). V was trimmed by 1 base and J by 1 base, leaving 9 bases between them. The CDR3 protein is CASSLTGTSYEQYF. CDR3 nucleotides: TGTGCCAGCAGCTTGACCGGGACATCCTACGAGCAGTACTTC. Full variable domain (remainder filled in from reference TRBV5-4 and TRBJ2-7): ETGVTQSPTHLIKTRGQQVTLRCSSQSGHNTVSWYQQALGQGPQFIFQYYREEENGRGNFPPRFSGLQFPNYSSELNVNALELDDSALYLCASSLTGTSYEQYFGPGTRLTVT.

The rearrangement uses TRBV7-2 and TRBJ2-4, with 8 bases that match TRBD1. This CDR3 region has 16 residues. The germline V gene encodes CDR1 SGHTA and CDR2 FQGNSA. J gave up 7 bases and V 0 bases, and 8 bases lay outside the gene matches. CDR3 region: CASSLALGQGINIQYF. DNA of the CDR3: TGTGCCAGCAGCTTAGCCCTCGGACAGGGTATTAACATTCAGTACTTC.

V usage is TRBV7-2 and J usage is TRBJ1-6; TRBD1 might be the D (6 bases). Germline loops: CDR1 SGHTA, CDR2 FQGNSA. The CDR3 has 15 amino acids. Trimming cost V 2 bases and J 7 bases, with 12 bases left between them. The CDR3 here is CASSLSSGENSPLHF. The CDR3 nucleotides are TGTGCCAGCAGCTTAAGTTCAGGGGAAAATTCACCCCTCCACTTT.

This sequence joins TRBV21-1 and TRBJ2-7; the DNA was not compared with TRBD2, the D call given in the table. TRBV21-1 is recorded as a pseudogene. The CDR3 is 17 residues long. In DNA, the CDR3 is TGTGCCAGCAGCCAAACGGCGGGAGGCTCCTCGACCTACGAGCAGTACTTC. This encodes CASSQTAGGSSTYEQYF.